Listed here are 7 T cell receptor beta chains from one sample, sequenced in a study of T cells in Graves' hyperthyroidism and ophthalmopathy. Template material for amplifying TCR beta CDR3 regions consisted of RNA transcripts. An initial round of RT-PCR targeting the TCR CDR3 relied on the HTBI primer set. TCRdb processed the multiplex PCR reads anew with MiXCR; each CDR3 protein has one entry. The sample consists of about 340,000 distinct CDR3 sequences, 21% of them appearing once. The specimen sequenced was blood. The source is a woman aged 50 to 60 with Graves' hyperthyroidism.

The chain has TRBV29-1 and TRBJ2-6; 7 positions agree with TRBD1. This CDR3 has 15 residues. CDR1 and CDR2 from the germline V gene are SQVTM and ANQGSEA. J was trimmed by 1 base and V by 4 bases; bases with no gene match: 4. DNA of the CDR3: TGCAGCGTTGGGACAGGTATTTCTGGGGCCAACGTCCTGACTTTC. This translates into CSVGTGISGANVLTF.

There are many counts of this clonotype. The chain couples TRBV11-3 to TRBJ2-2, with D unresolved. Germline assignment: CDR1 SGHNT and CDR2 YENEEA. Trimming stripped 6 bases from V and 0 bases from J, with 11 bases between. This CDR3 has 15 amino acids. CDR3 residues: CASRHDTPNTGELFF. As DNA, the CDR3 is TGTGCCAGCAGACACGACACTCCGAACACCGGGGAGCTGTTTTTT.

The chain employs TRBV7-6 and TRBJ2-3, with D possibly being TRBD2 (5 bases). The CDR3 contains 15 residues. Germline CDR1 SGHVS, CDR2 FNYEAQ. The germline V and J ends were trimmed by 1 base and 5 bases, with 13 bases remaining between them. CDR3 nucleotides: TGTGCCAGCAGCTTAGGGGGAGACGGGGTAGATACGCAGTATTTT. It encodes CASSLGGDGVDTQYF.

CDR3 DNA: TGTGCCAGCAGCCCGCGGGGGGGCAGGGGTCGCGATGAGCAGTTCTTC. Residues: CASSPRGGRGRDEQFF. The chain links TRBV7-9 to TRBJ2-1, with 9 bases fitting TRBD2. The germline gives CDR1 SEHNR, CDR2 FQNEAQ (reference sequence). The CDR3 has 16 amino acids. V lost 5 bases and J lost 8; bases outside the gene matches: 13.

This chain uses TRBV7-2 with TRBJ2-7; the D gene could be TRBD1 or TRBD2 (6 bases each). The length of the CDR3 is 15 residues. Germline V CDR1 and CDR2: SGHTA, FQGNSA. Trimming cost V 5 bases and J 3 bases, with 17 bases left between them. The CDR3 DNA sequence: TGTGCCAGCAGCCCAGGGTGGGGGGCCTACTACGAGCAGTACTTC. Amino acid sequence: CASSPGWGAYYEQYF.

V usage is TRBV7-3 and J usage is TRBJ1-1; D not certain. V dropped 0 bases and J dropped 1 base, with 6 bases sitting between them. Germline CDR1 is SGHTA and CDR2 is FQGTGA. The CDR3 has 14 residues. CDR3 DNA: TGTGCCAGCAGCTTAACGTACCAGAACACTGAAGCTTTCTTT. Translation gives CASSLTYQNTEAFF.

This clonotype has at least ten counts. The V call is TRBV6-1, the J call TRBJ1-5; D possibly corresponds to TRBD1 (6 bases). Germline-derived CDR1 and CDR2 are MNHNS and SASEGT. The CDR3 contains 18 residues. The V end lost 5 bases, the J end lost 7 bases, and 27 bases lay between the germline ends. As DNA, the CDR3 is TGTGCCAGCAGTTACTCATTTCCCCCGGGGGGGCTAGAACAGCCCCAGCATTTT. Translation gives CASSYSFPPGGLEQPQHF.